These 14 T cell receptor beta chains were all obtained from the same sample, sequenced in a study of shared clonotypes between healthy human individuals. Assay: immunoSEQ multiplex PCR; the TCRdb copy retains only in-frame clones and omits some. The sample has about 2 million clones, approximately 94% seen once. CD45RO negativity and positive selection for CCR7 defined naive CD8 cells, a population that excluded terminally differentiated effector memory CD45RA+ cells. The sample taken for sequencing was naive CD8+ T cells sorted from blood. These receptors all stem from a man between 18 and 29 years old in good health.

V and J are TRBV6-5 and TRBJ1-3; no reliable D call. Trimming took off 1 base at V and 1 base at J, with 8 bases between the two ends. The CDR3 covers 15 residues. The germline V gene encodes CDR1 MNHEY and CDR2 SVGAGI. The CDR3: CASSYLGLSGNTIYF. In nucleotides, the CDR3 is TGTGCCAGCAGTTACTTGGGCTTATCTGGAAACACCATATATTTT.

V usage is TRBV7-9 and J usage is TRBJ2-1, with 9 bases fitting TRBD2. This CDR3 has 13 residues. The V segment lost 5 bases and the J segment 13 bases; nucleotides outside the gene matches: 9. The germline V gene encodes CDR1 SEHNR and CDR2 FQNEAQ (reference sequence). CDR3 DNA sequence: TGTGCCAGCAGCCCACCCCCTAGCGGGACCCAGTTCTTC. Translated: CASSPPPSGTQFF.

This rearrangement joins TRBV30 to TRBJ1-1, with 7 bases lining up with TRBD1. Germline V CDR1 and CDR2: GTSNPN, SVGIG (reference sequence). V dropped 2 bases and J dropped 2; count of bases not matched to a gene: 14. This CDR3 spans 17 amino acids. CDR3 region: CAWSRSYRDSKNTEAFF. The CDR3 DNA is TGTGCCTGGAGTCGATCATACCGGGACAGTAAAAACACTGAAGCTTTCTTT.

The gene calls are TRBV2 and TRBJ2-7; D might be TRBD2 (6 bases). The CDR3 loop spans 15 amino acids. V shed 0 bases and J shed 3 bases, with 12 bases lying between them. Germline V lookup: CDR1 SNHLY, CDR2 FYNNEI. The CDR3 loop is CASSEARGGLYEQYF. The CDR3 DNA reads TGTGCCAGCAGTGAAGCGCGGGGAGGTCTCTACGAGCAGTACTTC. The full variable domain, rest sourced from reference TRBV2 and TRBJ2-7, is EPEVTQTPSHQVTQMGQEVILRCVPISNHLYFYWYRQILGQKVEFLVSFYNNEISEKSEIFDDQFSVERPDGSNFTLKIRSTKLEDSAMYFCASSEARGGLYEQYFGPGTRLTVT.

This chain joins TRBV6-5 and TRBJ2-2; D gene uncertain. Trimming pared 8 bases from V and 4 bases from J, leaving 11 bases between. CDR1 is MNHEY, CDR2 SVGAGI, per germline. The CDR3 length is 13 residues. CDR3 sequence: CASGTSSTGELFF. Written as DNA, the CDR3 is TGTGCCAGCGGCACCTCTAGCACCGGGGAGCTGTTTTTT.

The chain carries TRBV9 and TRBJ2-7; a weak D match, TRBD1 (5 bases). Trimming shortened V by 2 bases and J by 0 bases, and 12 bases separated the two germline ends. Germline CDR1 SGDLS, CDR2 YYNGEE. The CDR3 has 15 amino acids. The CDR3 protein is CASSVSQGISYEQYF. The CDR3 nucleotides are TGTGCCAGCAGCGTGAGTCAGGGAATCTCCTACGAGCAGTACTTC.

The genes are TRBV7-9 and TRBJ2-7, with D uncertain. Per germline, CDR1 SEHNR and CDR2 FQNEAQ (reference sequence). The V end lost 1 base, the J end lost 3 bases, and 10 bases lay between the germline ends. The CDR3 loop spans 14 amino acids. In nucleotides, the CDR3 is TGTGCCAGCAGCTTAGTAGCTGCCCACTACGAGCAGTACTTC. Translated, it gives CASSLVAAHYEQYF.

V is TRBV5-6 and J is TRBJ1-1; TRBD1 matches at 9 bases. The germline gives CDR1 SGHDT, CDR2 YYEEEE. The CDR3 sequence is 14 residues long. V shed 2 bases, J shed 5 bases, and the junction held 4 bases outside the gene matches. The CDR3 DNA is TGTGCCAGCAGCTTACAGGGGGCGGTGACTGAAGCTTTCTTT. Translation gives CASSLQGAVTEAFF.

The chain employs TRBV5-8 and TRBJ2-5; 10 bases map to TRBD1. Germline CDR1 SGHTS, CDR2 YDEGEE. V shed 4 bases, J shed 5 bases, and the junction held 11 bases outside the gene matches. The length of the CDR3 is 16 residues. CDR3: CASSARDRGSSETQYF. DNA of the CDR3: TGTGCCAGCAGCGCCCGGGACAGGGGTTCTTCGGAGACCCAGTACTTC.

The chain has TRBV5-6 and TRBJ2-3; 8 bases agree with TRBD1. V dropped 0 bases and J dropped 6; count of bases not matched to a gene: 6. The CDR3 is 15 amino acids. Germline CDR1 reads SGHDT; CDR2 reads YYEEEE. Here the CDR3 DNA reads TGTGCCAGCAGCTTGGAAGCAGGGGGCTTTGATACGCAGTATTTT. Its translation is CASSLEAGGFDTQYF.

This chain uses TRBV5-6 with TRBJ2-1; tentative D call: TRBD2 (5 bases). There are 11 residues in the CDR3. V was pared by 6 bases and J by 9 bases, with 10 bases between. From germline, CDR1 is SGHDT and CDR2 YYEEEE. For the CDR3, the DNA is TGTGCCAGCATACTAGGCAGTGAGCAGTTCTTC. Amino acid sequence: CASILGSEQFF. The full variable domain, in which reference TRBV5-6 and TRBJ2-1 provide the parts outside the CDR3, is DAGVTQSPTHLIKTRGQQVTLRCSPKSGHDTVSWYQQALGQGPQFIFQYYEEEERQRGNFPDRFSGHQFPNYSSELNVNALLLGDSALYLCASILGSEQFFGPGTRLTVL.

About this clone: Other DNA sequences from this sample encode an identical CDR3 as well. The chain joins TRBV19 to TRBJ2-7, with D uncertain. The germline gives CDR1 LNHDA, CDR2 SQIVND (reference sequence). The ends were cut back, 5 bases at V and 1 base at J, with 9 bases in the middle. This CDR3 has 13 residues. The CDR3 region has the DNA TGTGCCAGTAGTGCCGGGTTTTCCTACGAGCAGTACTTC. Its protein is CASSAGFSYEQYF.

The V call is TRBV7-9, the J call TRBJ2-7; a weak D match, TRBD2 (5 bases). V was trimmed by 5 bases and J by 2 bases, leaving 19 bases between them. This CDR3 spans 16 amino acids. Germline V gives CDR1 SEHNR, CDR2 FQNEAQ (reference sequence). The CDR3 DNA reads as TGTGCCAGCAGCATTACGTCCGGGATGGGAGCCTACGAGCAGTACTTC. Translated, it gives CASSITSGMGAYEQYF.

The chain has TRBV13 and TRBJ2-7, with 14 bases aligning to TRBD2. This CDR3 is 18 amino acids long. CDR1 and CDR2 from the germline V gene are PRHDT and FYEKMQ (reference sequence). Trimming cost V 1 base and J 1 base; bases outside gene matches: 6. Here the CDR3 reads CASSLEGLAGDMSYEQYF. CDR3 DNA sequence: TGTGCCAGCAGCTTAGAGGGACTAGCGGGAGACATGTCCTACGAGCAGTACTTC.